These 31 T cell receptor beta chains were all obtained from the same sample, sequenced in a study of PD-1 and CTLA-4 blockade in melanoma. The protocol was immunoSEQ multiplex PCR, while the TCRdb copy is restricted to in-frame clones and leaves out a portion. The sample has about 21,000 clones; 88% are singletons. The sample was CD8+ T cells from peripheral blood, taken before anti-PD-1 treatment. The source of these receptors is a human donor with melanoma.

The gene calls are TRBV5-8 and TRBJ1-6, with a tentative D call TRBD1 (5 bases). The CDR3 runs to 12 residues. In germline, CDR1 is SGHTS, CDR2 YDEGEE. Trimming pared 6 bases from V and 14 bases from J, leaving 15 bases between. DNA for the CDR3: TGTGCCAGCAACTACGGCCGGGACTCCCTCCACTTT. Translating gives CASNYGRDSLHF.

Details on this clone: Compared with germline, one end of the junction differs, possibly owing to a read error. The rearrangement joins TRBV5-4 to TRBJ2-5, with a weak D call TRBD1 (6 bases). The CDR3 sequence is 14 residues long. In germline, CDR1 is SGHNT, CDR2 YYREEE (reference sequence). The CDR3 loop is CASGFTGQQETQYF. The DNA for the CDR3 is TGTGCCAGCGGCTTTACAGGGCAACAAGAGACCCAGTACTTC.

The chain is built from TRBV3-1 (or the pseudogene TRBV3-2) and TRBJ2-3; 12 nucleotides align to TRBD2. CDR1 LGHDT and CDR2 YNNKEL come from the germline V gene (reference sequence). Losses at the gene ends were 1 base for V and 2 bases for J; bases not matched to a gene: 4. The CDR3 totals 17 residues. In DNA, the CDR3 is TGTGCCAGCAGCCAAGTTACTAGCGGGGGGCTCACAGATACGCAGTATTTT. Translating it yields CASSQVTSGGLTDTQYF.

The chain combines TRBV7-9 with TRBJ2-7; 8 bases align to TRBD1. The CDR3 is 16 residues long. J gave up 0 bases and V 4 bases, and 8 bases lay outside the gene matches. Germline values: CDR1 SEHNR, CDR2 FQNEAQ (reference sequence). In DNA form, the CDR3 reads TGTGCCAGCAGCTCAGGGGACAGGCCTAGCTCCTACGAGCAGTACTTC. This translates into CASSSGDRPSSYEQYF.

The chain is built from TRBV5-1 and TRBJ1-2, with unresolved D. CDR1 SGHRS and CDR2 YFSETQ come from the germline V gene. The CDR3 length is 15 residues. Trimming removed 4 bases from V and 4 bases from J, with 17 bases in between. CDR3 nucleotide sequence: TGCGCCAGCAGCCTCACCGACCAGAGGGCCTATGGCTACACCTTC. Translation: CASSLTDQRAYGYTF.

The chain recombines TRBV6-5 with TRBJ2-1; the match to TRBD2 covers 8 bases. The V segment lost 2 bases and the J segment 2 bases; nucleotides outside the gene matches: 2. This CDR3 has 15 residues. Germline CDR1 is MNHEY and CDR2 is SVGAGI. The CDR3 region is CASSYPGLAYNEQFF. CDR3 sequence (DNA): TGTGCCAGCAGTTACCCGGGACTAGCCTACAATGAGCAGTTCTTC.

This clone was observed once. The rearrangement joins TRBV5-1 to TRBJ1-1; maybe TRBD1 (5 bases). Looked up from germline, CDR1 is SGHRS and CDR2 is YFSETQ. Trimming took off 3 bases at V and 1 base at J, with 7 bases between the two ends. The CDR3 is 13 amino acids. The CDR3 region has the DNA TGCGCCAGCAGCTGGGACGGGAACACTGAAGCTTTCTTT. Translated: CASSWDGNTEAFF.

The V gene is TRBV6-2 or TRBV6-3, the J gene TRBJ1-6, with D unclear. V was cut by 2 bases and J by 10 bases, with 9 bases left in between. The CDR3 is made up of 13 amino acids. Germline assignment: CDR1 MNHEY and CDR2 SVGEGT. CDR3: CASSYGVRSPLHF. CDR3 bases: TGTGCCAGCAGTTACGGGGTCCGGTCACCCCTCCACTTT.

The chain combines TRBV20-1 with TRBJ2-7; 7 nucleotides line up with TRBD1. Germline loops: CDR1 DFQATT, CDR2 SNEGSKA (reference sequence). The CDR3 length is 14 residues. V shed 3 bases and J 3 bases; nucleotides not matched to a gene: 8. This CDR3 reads CSASWAGGIYEQYF. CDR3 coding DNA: TGCAGTGCTAGTTGGGCAGGGGGAATCTACGAGCAGTACTTC.

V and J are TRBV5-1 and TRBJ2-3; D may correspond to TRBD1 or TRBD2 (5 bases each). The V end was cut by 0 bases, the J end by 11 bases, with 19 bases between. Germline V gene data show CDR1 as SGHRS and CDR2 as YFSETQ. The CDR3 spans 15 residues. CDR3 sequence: CASSLAEGSPRGQYF. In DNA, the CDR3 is TGCGCCAGCAGCTTGGCCGAGGGCTCCCCGAGGGGGCAGTATTTT.

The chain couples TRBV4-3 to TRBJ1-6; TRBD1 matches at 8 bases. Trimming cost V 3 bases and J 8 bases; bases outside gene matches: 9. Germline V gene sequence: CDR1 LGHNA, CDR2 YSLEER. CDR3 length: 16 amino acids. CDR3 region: CASSHNTGGIDSPLHF. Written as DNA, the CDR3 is TGCGCCAGCAGCCACAATACAGGGGGAATTGATTCACCCCTCCACTTT.

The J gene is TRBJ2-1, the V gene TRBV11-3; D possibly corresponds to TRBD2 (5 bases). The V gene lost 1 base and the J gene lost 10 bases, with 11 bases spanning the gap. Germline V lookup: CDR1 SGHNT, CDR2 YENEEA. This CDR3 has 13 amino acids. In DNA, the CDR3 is TGTGCCAGCAGCTTAGGCTCCGGCGGGGAGCAGTTCTTC. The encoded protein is CASSLGSGGEQFF.

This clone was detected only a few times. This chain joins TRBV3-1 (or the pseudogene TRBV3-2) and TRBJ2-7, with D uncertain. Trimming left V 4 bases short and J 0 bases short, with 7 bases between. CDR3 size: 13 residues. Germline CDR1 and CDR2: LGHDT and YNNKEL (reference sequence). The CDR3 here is CASSPDSSYEQYF. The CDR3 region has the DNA TGTGCCAGCAGCCCTGATAGCTCCTACGAGCAGTACTTC.

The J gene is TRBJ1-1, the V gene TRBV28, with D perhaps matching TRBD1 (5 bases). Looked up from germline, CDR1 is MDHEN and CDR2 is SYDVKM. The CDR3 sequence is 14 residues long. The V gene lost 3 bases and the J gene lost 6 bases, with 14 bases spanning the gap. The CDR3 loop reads CASSLGDLGAEAFF. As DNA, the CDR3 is TGTGCCAGCAGTTTGGGGGACTTAGGGGCTGAAGCTTTCTTT.

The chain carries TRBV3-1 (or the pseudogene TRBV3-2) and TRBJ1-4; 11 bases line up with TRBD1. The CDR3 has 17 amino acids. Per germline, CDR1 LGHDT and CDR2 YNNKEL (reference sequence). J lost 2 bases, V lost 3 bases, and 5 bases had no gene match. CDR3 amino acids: CASSQWTGGMTNEKLFF. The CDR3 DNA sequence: TGTGCCAGCAGCCAGTGGACAGGGGGCATGACTAATGAAAAACTGTTTTTT.

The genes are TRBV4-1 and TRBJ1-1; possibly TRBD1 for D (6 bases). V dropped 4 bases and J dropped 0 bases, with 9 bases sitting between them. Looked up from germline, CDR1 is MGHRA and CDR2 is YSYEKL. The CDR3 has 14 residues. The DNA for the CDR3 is TGCGCCAGCAGCCTGACAGGTATGAACACTGAAGCTTTCTTT. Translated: CASSLTGMNTEAFF.

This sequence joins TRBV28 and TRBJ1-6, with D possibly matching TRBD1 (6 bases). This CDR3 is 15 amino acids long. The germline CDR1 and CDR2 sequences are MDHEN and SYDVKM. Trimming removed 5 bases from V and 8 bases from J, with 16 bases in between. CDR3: CASSTHRAGDSPLHF. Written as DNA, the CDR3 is TGTGCCAGCAGTACCCACAGGGCGGGGGATTCACCCCTCCACTTT.

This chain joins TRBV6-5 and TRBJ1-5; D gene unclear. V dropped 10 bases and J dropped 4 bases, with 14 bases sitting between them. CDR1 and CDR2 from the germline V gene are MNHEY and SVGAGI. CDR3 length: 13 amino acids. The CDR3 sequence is CATSIGLNQPQHF. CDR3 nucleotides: TGTGCCACCTCGATAGGACTGAATCAGCCCCAGCATTTT.

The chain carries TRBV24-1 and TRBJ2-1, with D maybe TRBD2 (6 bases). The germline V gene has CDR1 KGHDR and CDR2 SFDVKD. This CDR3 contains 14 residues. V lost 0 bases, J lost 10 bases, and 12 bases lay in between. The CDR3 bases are TGTGCCACCAGTGATTTGCGGTCTGGGGGGGAGCAGTTCTTC. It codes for CATSDLRSGGEQFF.

Here the CDR3 DNA reads TGTGCCAGCAGCTTATGGGACAGACTCCTTGAAGCTTTCTTT. It yields the protein CASSLWDRLLEAFF. The rearrangement links TRBV5-6 to TRBJ1-1; 7 nucleotides line up with TRBD1. The CDR3 is made up of 14 amino acids. The germline gives CDR1 SGHDT, CDR2 YYEEEE. V lost 2 bases, J lost 7 bases, and 8 bases stayed unmatched.

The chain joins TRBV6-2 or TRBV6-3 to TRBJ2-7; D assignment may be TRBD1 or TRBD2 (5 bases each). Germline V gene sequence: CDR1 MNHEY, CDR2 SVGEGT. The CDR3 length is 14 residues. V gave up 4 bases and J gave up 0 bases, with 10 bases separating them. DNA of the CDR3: TGTGCCAGCAGTTTCCGGGGCCCCTCCTACGAGCAGTACTTC. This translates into CASSFRGPSYEQYF.

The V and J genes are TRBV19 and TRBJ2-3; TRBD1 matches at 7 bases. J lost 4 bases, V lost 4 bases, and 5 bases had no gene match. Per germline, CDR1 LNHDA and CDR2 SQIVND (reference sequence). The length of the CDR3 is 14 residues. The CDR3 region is CASSTYTGADTQYF. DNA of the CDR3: TGTGCCAGTAGTACCTATACAGGGGCAGATACGCAGTATTTT.

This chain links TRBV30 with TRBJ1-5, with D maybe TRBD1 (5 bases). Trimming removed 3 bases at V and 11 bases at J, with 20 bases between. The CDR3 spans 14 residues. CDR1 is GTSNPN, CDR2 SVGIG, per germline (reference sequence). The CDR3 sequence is CAWSSGTGTRTQHF. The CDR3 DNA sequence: TGTGCCTGGAGCAGCGGGACGGGTACGAGAACCCAGCATTTT.

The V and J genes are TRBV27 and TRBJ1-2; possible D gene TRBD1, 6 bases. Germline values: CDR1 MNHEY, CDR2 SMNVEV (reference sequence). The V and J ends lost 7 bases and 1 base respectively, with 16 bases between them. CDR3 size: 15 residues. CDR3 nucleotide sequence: TGTGCCAGCAAGGGGGGTGGGCCGATTAACTATGGCTACACCTTC. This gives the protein CASKGGGPINYGYTF.

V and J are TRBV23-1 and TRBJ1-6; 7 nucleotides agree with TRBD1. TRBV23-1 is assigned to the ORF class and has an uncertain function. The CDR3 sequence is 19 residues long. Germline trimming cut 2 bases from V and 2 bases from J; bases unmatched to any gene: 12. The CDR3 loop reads CASSQPTNPGTAYNSPLHF. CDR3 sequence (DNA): TGCGCCAGCAGTCAACCGACGAACCCCGGGACAGCCTATAATTCACCCCTCCACTTT.

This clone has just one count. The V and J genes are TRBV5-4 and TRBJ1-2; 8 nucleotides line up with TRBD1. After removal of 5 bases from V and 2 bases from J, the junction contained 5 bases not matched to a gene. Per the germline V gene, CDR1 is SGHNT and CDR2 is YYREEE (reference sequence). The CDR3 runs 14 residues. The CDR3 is CASSSGGSNYGYTF. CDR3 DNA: TGTGCCAGCAGTTCAGGGGGCTCGAACTATGGCTACACCTTC. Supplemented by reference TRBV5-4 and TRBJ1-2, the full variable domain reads ETGVTQSPTHLIKTRGQQVTLRCSSQSGHNTVSWYQQALGQGPQFIFQYYREEENGRGNFPPRFSGLQFPNYSSELNVNALELDDSALYLCASSSGGSNYGYTFGSGTRLTVV.

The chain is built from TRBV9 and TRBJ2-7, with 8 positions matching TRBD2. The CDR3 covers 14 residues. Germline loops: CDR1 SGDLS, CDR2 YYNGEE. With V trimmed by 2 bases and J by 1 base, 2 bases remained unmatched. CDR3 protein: CASSVTSASYEQYF. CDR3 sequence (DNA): TGTGCCAGCAGCGTGACTAGCGCATCCTACGAGCAGTACTTC.

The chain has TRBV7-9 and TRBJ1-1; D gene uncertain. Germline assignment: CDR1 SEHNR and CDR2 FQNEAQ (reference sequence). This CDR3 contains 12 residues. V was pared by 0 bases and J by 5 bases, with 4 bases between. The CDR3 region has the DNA TGTGCCAGCAGCTTAGCGGTTACTGAAGCTTTCTTT. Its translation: CASSLAVTEAFF.

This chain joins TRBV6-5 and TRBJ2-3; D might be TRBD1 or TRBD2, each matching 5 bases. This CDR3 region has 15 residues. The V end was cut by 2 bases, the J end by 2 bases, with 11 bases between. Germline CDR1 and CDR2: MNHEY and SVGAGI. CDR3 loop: CASSYRDGYTDTQYF. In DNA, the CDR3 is TGTGCCAGCAGTTACCGGGACGGTTACACAGATACGCAGTATTTT.

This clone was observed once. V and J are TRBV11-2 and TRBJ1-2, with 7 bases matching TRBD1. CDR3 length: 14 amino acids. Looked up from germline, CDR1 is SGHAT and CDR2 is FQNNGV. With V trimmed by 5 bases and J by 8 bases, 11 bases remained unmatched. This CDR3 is CASSVPTGTEGYTF. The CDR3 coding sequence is TGTGCCAGCAGCGTTCCTACAGGGACAGAAGGCTACACCTTC.

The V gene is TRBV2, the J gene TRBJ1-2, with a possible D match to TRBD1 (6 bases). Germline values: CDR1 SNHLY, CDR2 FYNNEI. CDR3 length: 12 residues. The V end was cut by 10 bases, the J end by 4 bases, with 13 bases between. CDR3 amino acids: CATTGASYGYTF. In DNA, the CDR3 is TGTGCCACTACGGGGGCGAGCTATGGCTACACCTTC. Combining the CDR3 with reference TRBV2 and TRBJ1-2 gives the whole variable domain EPEVTQTPSHQVTQMGQEVILRCVPISNHLYFYWYRQILGQKVEFLVSFYNNEISEKSEIFDDQFSVERPDGSNFTLKIRSTKLEDSAMYFCATTGASYGYTFGSGTRLTVV.